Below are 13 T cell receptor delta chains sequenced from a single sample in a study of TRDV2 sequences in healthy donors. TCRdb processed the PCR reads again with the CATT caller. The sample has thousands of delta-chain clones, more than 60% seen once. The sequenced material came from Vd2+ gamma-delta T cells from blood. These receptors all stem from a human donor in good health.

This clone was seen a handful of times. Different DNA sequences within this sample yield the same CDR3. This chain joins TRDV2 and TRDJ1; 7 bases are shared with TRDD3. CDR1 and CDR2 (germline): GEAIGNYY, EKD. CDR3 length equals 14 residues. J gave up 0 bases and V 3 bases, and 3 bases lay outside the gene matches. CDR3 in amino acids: CACDSLGDTDKLIF. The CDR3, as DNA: TGTGCCTGTGACTCGCTGGGGGACACCGATAAACTCATCTTT.

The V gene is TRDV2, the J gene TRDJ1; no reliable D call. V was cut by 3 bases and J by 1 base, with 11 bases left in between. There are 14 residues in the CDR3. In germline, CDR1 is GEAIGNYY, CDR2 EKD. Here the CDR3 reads CACDAVGLTDKLIF. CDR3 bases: TGTGCCTGTGACGCCGTAGGGCTCACCGATAAACTCATCTTT.

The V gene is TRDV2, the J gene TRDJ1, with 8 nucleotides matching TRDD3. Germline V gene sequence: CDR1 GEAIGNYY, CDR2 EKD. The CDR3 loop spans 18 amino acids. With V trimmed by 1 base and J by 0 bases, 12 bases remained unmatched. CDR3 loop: CACDTLGEGTKYTDKLIF. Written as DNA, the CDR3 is TGTGCCTGTGACACGCTGGGGGAGGGGACCAAGTACACCGATAAACTCATCTTT.

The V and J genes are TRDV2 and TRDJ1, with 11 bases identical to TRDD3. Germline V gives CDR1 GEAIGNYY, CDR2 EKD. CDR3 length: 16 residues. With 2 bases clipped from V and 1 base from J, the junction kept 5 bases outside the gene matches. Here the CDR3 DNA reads TGTGCCTGTGACATCTTGGGGGATACGACCACCGATAAACTCATCTTT. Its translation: CACDILGDTTTDKLIF.

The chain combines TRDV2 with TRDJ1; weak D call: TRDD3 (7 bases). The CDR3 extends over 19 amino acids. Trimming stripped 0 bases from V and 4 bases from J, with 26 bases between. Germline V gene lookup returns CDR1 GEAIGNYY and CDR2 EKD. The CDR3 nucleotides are TGTGCCTGTGACACCGTCGGATCGGGGGATCTTCCTCAGGACGATAAACTCATCTTT. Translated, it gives CACDTVGSGDLPQDDKLIF.

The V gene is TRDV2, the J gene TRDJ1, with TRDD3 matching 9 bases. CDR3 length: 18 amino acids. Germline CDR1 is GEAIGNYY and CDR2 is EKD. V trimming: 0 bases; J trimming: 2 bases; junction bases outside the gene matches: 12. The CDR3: CACDTVGTGGEETDKLIF. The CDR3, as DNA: TGTGCCTGTGACACCGTTGGTACTGGGGGAGAGGAGACCGATAAACTCATCTTT.

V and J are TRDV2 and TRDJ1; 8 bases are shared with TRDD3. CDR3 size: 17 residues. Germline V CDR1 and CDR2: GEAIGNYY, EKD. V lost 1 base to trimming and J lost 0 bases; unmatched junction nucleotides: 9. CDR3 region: CACDTLWGDNDTDKLIF. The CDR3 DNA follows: TGTGCCTGTGACACTCTTTGGGGGGATAACGACACCGATAAACTCATCTTT.

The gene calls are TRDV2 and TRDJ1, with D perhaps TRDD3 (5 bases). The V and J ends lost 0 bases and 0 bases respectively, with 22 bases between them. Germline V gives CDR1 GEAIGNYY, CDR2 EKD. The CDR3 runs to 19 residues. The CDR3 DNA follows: TGTGCCTGTGACACCGTTGGCGGACTACGGGGAGGGTACACCGATAAACTCATCTTT. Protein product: CACDTVGGLRGGYTDKLIF.

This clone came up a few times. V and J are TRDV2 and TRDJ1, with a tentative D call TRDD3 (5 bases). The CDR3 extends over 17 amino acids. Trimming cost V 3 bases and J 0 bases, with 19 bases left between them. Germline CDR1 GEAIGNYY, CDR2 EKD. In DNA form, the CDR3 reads TGTGCCTGTGACGCCTTAGTTCGGGGGCCTGACACCGATAAACTCATCTTT. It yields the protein CACDALVRGPDTDKLIF.

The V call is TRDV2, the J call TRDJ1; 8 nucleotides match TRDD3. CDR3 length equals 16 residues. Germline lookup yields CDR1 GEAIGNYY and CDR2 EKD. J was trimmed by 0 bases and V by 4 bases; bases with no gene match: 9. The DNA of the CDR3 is TGTGCCTGTGAGCCTCTGGGGGAGTCGTACACCGATAAACTCATCTTT. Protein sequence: CACEPLGESYTDKLIF.

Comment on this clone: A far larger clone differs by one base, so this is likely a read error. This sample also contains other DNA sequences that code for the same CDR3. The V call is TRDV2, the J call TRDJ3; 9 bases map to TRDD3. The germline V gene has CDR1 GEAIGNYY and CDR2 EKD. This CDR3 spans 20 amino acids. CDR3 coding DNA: TGTGCCTGTGACCCGCTACTGGGGGACTCCAGCTCCTGGGACACCCGACAAATGTTTTTC. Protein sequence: CACDPLLGDSSSWDTRQMFF.

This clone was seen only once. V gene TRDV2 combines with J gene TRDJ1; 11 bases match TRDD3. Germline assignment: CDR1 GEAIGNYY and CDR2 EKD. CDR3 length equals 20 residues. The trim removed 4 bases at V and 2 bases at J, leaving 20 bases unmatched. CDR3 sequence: CACETVSGGYANVRTDKLIF. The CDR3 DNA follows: TGTGCCTGTGAGACCGTAAGTGGGGGATACGCGAATGTGAGGACCGATAAACTCATCTTT.

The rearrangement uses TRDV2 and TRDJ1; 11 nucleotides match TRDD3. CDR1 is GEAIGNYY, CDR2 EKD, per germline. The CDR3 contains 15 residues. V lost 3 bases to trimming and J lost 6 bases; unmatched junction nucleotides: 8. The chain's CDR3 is CACDALGDTDHKLIF. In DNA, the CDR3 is TGTGCCTGTGACGCTCTGGGGGATACCGATCATAAACTCATCTTT.